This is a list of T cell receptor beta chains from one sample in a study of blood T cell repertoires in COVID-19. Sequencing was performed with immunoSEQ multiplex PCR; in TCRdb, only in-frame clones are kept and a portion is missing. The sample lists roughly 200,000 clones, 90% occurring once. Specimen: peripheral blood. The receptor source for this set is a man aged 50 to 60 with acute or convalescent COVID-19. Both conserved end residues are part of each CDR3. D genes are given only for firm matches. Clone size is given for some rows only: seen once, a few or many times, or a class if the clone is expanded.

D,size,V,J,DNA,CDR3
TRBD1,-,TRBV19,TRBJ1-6,TGTGCCACCCGGCCCGCAGGGGGGAGTTCACCCCTCCACTTT,CATRPAGGSSPLHF
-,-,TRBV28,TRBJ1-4,TGTGCCAGCAGTAGTACAGGGCCTGAAAAACTGTTTTTT,CASSSTGPEKLFF
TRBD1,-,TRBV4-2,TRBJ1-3,TGTGCCAGCAGCCCCGGACAGGGGGCGTCTGGAAACACCATATATTTT,CASSPGQGASGNTIYF
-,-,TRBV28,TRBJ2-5,TGTGCCAGCAGTTTAGGGACACCAAGTTCTGGACAAGAGACCCAGTACTTC,CASSLGTPSSGQETQYF
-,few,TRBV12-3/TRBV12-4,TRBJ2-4,TGTGCCAGCAGTTTAGCGGGCCCAAACATTCAGTACTTC,CASSLAGPNIQYF
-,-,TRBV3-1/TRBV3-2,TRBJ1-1,TGTGCCAGCAGCCAAGTGGTAGGACAAATTATTGAAGCTTTCTTT,CASSQVVGQIIEAFF
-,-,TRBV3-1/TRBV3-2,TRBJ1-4,TGTGCCAGCAGCCAGAGGAATGAAAAACTGTTTTTT,CASSQRNEKLFF
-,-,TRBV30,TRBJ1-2,TGTGCCTGGAGACGACGGGTTTCTGGCTACACCTTC,CAWRRRVSGYTF
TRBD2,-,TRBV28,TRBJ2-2,TGTGCCAGCAGTTCGTTTAGATTGCGGGAGAGGGGAACAGCGAACACCGGGGAGCTGTTTTTT,CASSSFRLRERGTANTGELFF
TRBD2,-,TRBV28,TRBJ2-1,TGTGCCAGCAGTTTATTGGGACTAGCGGGAGGGCGCTCCTACAATGAGCAGTTCTTC,CASSLLGLAGGRSYNEQFF
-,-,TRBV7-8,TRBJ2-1,TGTGCCAGCAGCTTAGACCAGCGCCTATACAATGAGCAGTTCTTC,CASSLDQRLYNEQFF
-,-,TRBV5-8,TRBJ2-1,TGTGCCAGCAGCCTCGGATTAAGTAGCACCGGGCAGTTCTTC,CASSLGLSSTGQFF
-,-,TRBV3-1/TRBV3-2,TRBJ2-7,TGTGCCAGCAGCCAAAACGTAGCGGCAGGCTACGAGCAGTACTTC,CASSQNVAAGYEQYF
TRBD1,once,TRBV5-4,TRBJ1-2,TGTGCCAGCACCCAGCCGGGACAGGGGGACTATGGCTACACCTTC,CASTQPGQGDYGYTF
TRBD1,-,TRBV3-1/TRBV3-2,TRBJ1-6,TGTGCCAGCAGCCATTGGGACAGACTAAGGAGCTCCTATAATTCACCCCTCCACTTT,CASSHWDRLRSSYNSPLHF
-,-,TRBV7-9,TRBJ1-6,TGTGCCAGCAGCCCCAGGACTGGATCACCCCTCCACTTT,CASSPRTGSPLHF
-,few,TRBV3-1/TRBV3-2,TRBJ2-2,TGTGCCAGCAGCCGTCGGGACTCCCGCTCCGGGGAGCTGTTTTTT,CASSRRDSRSGELFF
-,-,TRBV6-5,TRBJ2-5,TGTGCCAGCACGAGGATGGTAGAGGAGACCCAGTACTTC,CASTRMVEETQYF
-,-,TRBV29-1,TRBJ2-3,TGCAGCGTTGGATCAGAGGGGGCAGATACGCAGTATTTT,CSVGSEGADTQYF
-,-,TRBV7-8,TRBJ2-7,TGTGCCAGCAGCTCATATCCCGGGAATAGCGGTTACGAGCAGTACTTC,CASSSYPGNSGYEQYF
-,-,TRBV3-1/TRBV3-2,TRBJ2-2,TGTGCCAGCAGCCGACTTCAGGGGATGAACACCGGGGAGCTGTTTTTT,CASSRLQGMNTGELFF
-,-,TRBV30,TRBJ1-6,TGTGCCTGGAGGCTCAGGTGGGGCGAGTCACCCCTCCACTTT,CAWRLRWGESPLHF
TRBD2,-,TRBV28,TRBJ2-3,TGTGCCAGCAGGATTAGCGGGAGTTTGGGAGATACGCAGTATTTT,CASRISGSLGDTQYF
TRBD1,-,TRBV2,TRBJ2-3,TGTGCCAGCAGCCAGGGGGCGGTTGCAGATACGCAGTATTTT,CASSQGAVADTQYF
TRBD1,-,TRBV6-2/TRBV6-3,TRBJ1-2,TGTGCCAGCAGTTACCGCACCGGGACAGCTAACTATGGCTACACCTTC,CASSYRTGTANYGYTF
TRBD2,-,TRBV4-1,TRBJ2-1,TGCGCCAGCAGCCAAGAGGGGAGCGGGAGGATCTATGAGCAGTTCTTC,CASSQEGSGRIYEQFF
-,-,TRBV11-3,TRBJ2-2,TGTGCCAGCAGCTTTCAGGGCACGAACACCGGGGAGCTGTTTTTT,CASSFQGTNTGELFF
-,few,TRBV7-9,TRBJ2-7,TGTGCCAGCAGCTTAGGTTGGGCAGGGGCGTTAGAAACCTACGAGCAGTACTTC,CASSLGWAGALETYEQYF
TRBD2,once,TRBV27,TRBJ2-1,TGTGCCAGCAGTTTAGTAGGGACTGGCGGGAGAGGGAATGAGCAGTTCTTC,CASSLVGTGGRGNEQFF
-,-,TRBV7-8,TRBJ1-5,TGTGCCAGCAGCTCCCGACAGGAACGGTATAGCAATCAGCCCCAGCATTTT,CASSSRQERYSNQPQHF
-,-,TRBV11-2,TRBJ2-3,TGTGCCAGCAGCTCCGGAGATACGCAGTATTTT,CASSSGDTQYF
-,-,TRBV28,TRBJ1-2,TGTGCCAGCAGTTCGACAGGCTCTGGCTACACCTTC,CASSSTGSGYTF
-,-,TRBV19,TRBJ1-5,TGTGCCAGTAGGGGATTGGGAGATAGCAATCAGCCCCAGCATTTT,CASRGLGDSNQPQHF
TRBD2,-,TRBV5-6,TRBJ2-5,TGTGCCAGCAGCTCGCTGACTAGCGGATACCAAGAGACCCAGTACTTC,CASSSLTSGYQETQYF
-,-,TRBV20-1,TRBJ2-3,TGCAGTGCTGTAACAGATACGCAGTATTTT,CSAVTDTQYF
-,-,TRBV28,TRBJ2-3,TGTGCCAGCAGTTTGCTGTCGGGGGGCCTTACAGATACGCAGTATTTT,CASSLLSGGLTDTQYF
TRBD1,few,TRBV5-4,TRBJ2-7,TGTGCCAGCAGCACTCCCCTCGGGACAGCTCCTTCCGAGCAGTACTTC,CASSTPLGTAPSEQYF
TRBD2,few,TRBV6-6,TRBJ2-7,TGTGCCAGCAGTTACTCAGCGGGAACCTACGAGCAGTACTTC,CASSYSAGTYEQYF
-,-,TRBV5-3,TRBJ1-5,TGTGCCAGAAGCTTGGAGGCAGGGGGCAATCAGCCCCAGCATTTT,CARSLEAGGNQPQHF
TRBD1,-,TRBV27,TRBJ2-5,TGTGCCAGCAGAGATTTTAGGACAGGGGGCCAAGAGACCCAGTACTTC,CASRDFRTGGQETQYF
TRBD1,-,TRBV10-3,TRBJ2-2,TGTGCCATCAGTGAGCTCCCCCCGGACAGGGGCACCGGGGAGCTGTTTTTT,CAISELPPDRGTGELFF